The rows below give T cell receptor beta chains drawn from one sample of a study of blood T cell repertoires in COVID-19. The protocol was immunoSEQ multiplex PCR, while the TCRdb copy is restricted to in-frame clones and leaves out a portion. This repertoire shows around 20,000 clones, 70% to 90% found once; its top ten account for about 15%. Material: peripheral blood. Every receptor here comes from a man aged 65-85 years with acute or convalescent COVID-19. The CDR3 runs from the conserved cysteine through the conserved F or W. Fields, in order: D gene, clone size, V gene, J gene, CDR3 protein, CDR3 DNA. The D gene is left open where the match is weak. Only part of the rows carry a size: once, few, many, or a class if the clone is expanded.

TRBD2,NA,TRBV5-6,TRBJ2-2,CASSLAGANTGELFF,TGTGCCAGCAGCTTAGCGGGAGCGAACACCGGGGAGCTGTTTTTT
TRBD1,NA,TRBV5-1,TRBJ2-5,CASSLLDRGLETQYF,TGCGCCAGCAGCCTGTTGGACAGGGGGCTGGAGACCCAGTACTTC
NA,NA,TRBV2,TRBJ2-1,CASSVQGSYNEQFF,TGTGCCAGCAGTGTTCAGGGCTCCTACAATGAGCAGTTCTTC
NA,NA,TRBV4-2,TRBJ1-6,CASSPHATTNNSPLHF,TGTGCCAGCAGCCCCCACGCTACCACTAATAATTCACCCCTCCACTTT
TRBD1,NA,TRBV19,TRBJ2-5,CASSGQPSSTQYF,TGTGCCAGTTCGGGACAGCCGAGTAGTACCCAGTACTTC
NA,NA,TRBV5-1,TRBJ2-6,CASSLGGDSGANVLTF,TGCGCCAGCAGCCTGGGTGGGGACTCCGGGGCCAACGTCCTGACTTTC
NA,NA,TRBV19,TRBJ2-1,CASSEGQPGYNEQFF,TGTGCCAGTAGTGAAGGACAGCCAGGGTACAATGAGCAGTTCTTC
NA,NA,TRBV7-9,TRBJ2-7,CASSLYYEQYF,TGTGCCAGCAGCTTGTACTACGAGCAGTACTTC
TRBD2,NA,TRBV7-9,TRBJ2-1,CASSLGLADEQFF,TGTGCCAGCAGCTTAGGACTAGCGGATGAGCAGTTCTTC
NA,NA,TRBV7-2,TRBJ1-1,CASSFSQTNTEAFF,TGTGCCAGCAGCTTCTCACAGACGAACACTGAAGCTTTCTTT
TRBD1,NA,TRBV7-2,TRBJ1-4,CASSRDRNREKLFF,TGTGCCAGCAGCCGGGACAGGAATCGGGAAAAACTGTTTTTT
TRBD1,NA,TRBV6-2/TRBV6-3,TRBJ2-5,CASSLRTGKETQYF,TGTGCCAGCAGTCTCCGGACAGGGAAAGAGACCCAGTACTTC
NA,once,TRBV6-5,TRBJ2-2,CASTLSGNTGELFF,TGTGCCAGCACCTTGTCAGGGAACACCGGGGAGCTGTTTTTT
TRBD1,NA,TRBV7-9,TRBJ1-2,CASSLTGGDYGYTF,TGTGCCAGCAGCCTCACAGGGGGCGACTATGGCTACACCTTC
NA,NA,TRBV28,TRBJ1-5,CASRIAAEDNHQPQHF,TGTGCCAGTAGAATCGCGGCGGAAGATAATCATCAGCCCCAGCATTTT
TRBD1,NA,TRBV9,TRBJ1-5,CASSEGQDSNQPQHF,TGTGCCAGCAGCGAAGGACAGGATAGCAATCAGCCCCAGCATTTT
TRBD1,few,TRBV29-1,TRBJ1-2,CSVEVRPAQGAVYGYTF,TGCAGCGTTGAAGTCCGACCAGCACAGGGGGCCGTCTATGGCTACACCTTC
TRBD1,NA,TRBV19,TRBJ2-1,CASSMGTGGYNEQFF,TGTGCCAGTAGTATGGGGACAGGGGGCTACAATGAGCAGTTCTTC
NA,NA,TRBV18,TRBJ2-1,CASSTVRDSSDEQFF,TGTGCCAGCTCCACCGTGAGAGACTCCTCGGATGAGCAGTTCTTC
NA,NA,TRBV4-2,TRBJ2-3,CASSPRAQRTSTDTQYF,TGTGCCAGCAGCCCTAGAGCCCAGCGTACTAGCACAGATACGCAGTATTTT
TRBD2,NA,TRBV5-1,TRBJ2-7,CASSPTPASGSDEQYF,TGCGCCAGCAGCCCAACCCCCGCTAGCGGGAGTGACGAGCAGTACTTC
NA,NA,TRBV10-3,TRBJ1-5,CATCTSGGNQPQHF,TGTGCCACCTGTACCTCGGGGGGCAATCAGCCCCAGCATTTT
TRBD1,NA,TRBV14,TRBJ1-2,CASSWRTGTENYGYTF,TGTGCCAGCAGCTGGAGGACAGGGACGGAGAACTATGGCTACACCTTC
NA,few,TRBV20-1,TRBJ1-4,CSASNLRGPPQKLFF,TGCAGTGCTAGTAATCTAAGGGGCCCCCCCCAGAAACTGTTTTTT
NA,NA,TRBV7-9,TRBJ2-3,CASSPAHSEWDTQYF,TGTGCCAGCAGTCCCGCCCACAGTGAGTGGGATACGCAGTATTTT
TRBD1,NA,TRBV7-7,TRBJ1-1,CASSLDRGSEAFF,TGTGCCAGCAGCTTAGACAGGGGGAGTGAAGCTTTCTTT
NA,NA,TRBV24-1,TRBJ1-1,CATSENGGSAEAFF,TGTGCCACCAGTGAGAATGGAGGGTCGGCTGAAGCTTTCTTT
NA,NA,TRBV11-1,TRBJ2-5,CASSLTRETQYF,TGTGCCAGCAGCTTAACTCGGGAGACCCAGTACTTC
NA,NA,TRBV3-1/TRBV3-2,TRBJ2-3,CASSPPGTDTQYF,TGTGCCAGCAGCCCTCCGGGGACAGATACGCAGTATTTT
NA,NA,TRBV5-1,TRBJ2-2,CASSLSTNTGELFF,TGCGCCAGCAGCTTGTCCACGAACACCGGGGAGCTGTTTTTT
TRBD2,NA,TRBV9,TRBJ2-1,CASSPKLAGVTHEQFF,TGTGCCAGCAGCCCAAAGCTAGCGGGAGTCACCCATGAGCAGTTCTTC
TRBD1,NA,TRBV5-6,TRBJ2-4,CASSGQGKNIQYF,TGTGCCAGCAGCGGACAGGGTAAAAACATTCAGTACTTC
NA,NA,TRBV5-6,TRBJ2-5,CASSAGETQYF,TGTGCCAGCAGCGCAGGAGAGACCCAGTACTTC
NA,NA,TRBV7-2,TRBJ1-1,CASSPTPAGTEAFF,TGTGCCAGCAGTCCGACACCGGCGGGGACTGAAGCTTTCTTT
TRBD2,NA,TRBV18,TRBJ2-1,CASSPPGREGNNEQFF,TGTGCCAGCTCACCACCCGGGCGGGAGGGGAACAATGAGCAGTTCTTC
NA,NA,TRBV21-1,TRBJ1-1,CASSKADRGRMNTEAFF,TGTGCCAGCAGCAAAGCAGACAGGGGACGTATGAACACTGAAGCTTTCTTT
TRBD1,NA,TRBV9,TRBJ2-2,CASSRTQGADTGELFF,TGTGCCAGCAGCCGTACCCAGGGGGCCGACACCGGGGAGCTGTTTTTT
TRBD1,NA,TRBV7-2,TRBJ2-7,CASSLEVGQGHSEQYF,TGTGCCAGCAGCTTAGAGGTAGGACAGGGACACTCCGAGCAGTACTTC